What follows describes a single T cell receptor beta chain. Its specificity is not known. These data are taken from a study of a mutant IDH1 vaccine in newly diagnosed glioma. Across the study: Vaccines began 4-6 weeks after radiotherapy alone, or with temozolomide cycles. Most had both radiotherapy and temozolomide beforehand; others had only one.

TCRdb keeps only in-frame clones here, not all; method: immunoSEQ multiplex PCR. The sample includes approximately 27,000 clones, around 92% seen only once; the top ten take around 20%. The study's findings and limits: Evidence of vaccine-induced immune responses was documented in approximately 93% of patients.

As for time point: week 5, during vaccination. The study gave 300 ug of mutant IDH1 20-mer peptide per vaccine dose, with topical imiquimod. This receptor was identified in a man aged 18 to 30 with glioma. The specimen was PBMCs, collected from a glioma patient whose treatment included an IDH1 peptide vaccine.

CDR3 nucleotides: TGTGCCTGCCTCGGGTGCGTCTCTGGAAACACCATATATTTT. Its translation: CACLGCVSGNTIYF. This rearrangement joins TRBV30 to TRBJ1-3, with D unclear. Germline V gene data show CDR1 as GTSNPN and CDR2 as SVGIG (reference sequence). The CDR3 covers 14 residues. V was clipped by 6 bases and J by 0 bases, with 12 bases between them.